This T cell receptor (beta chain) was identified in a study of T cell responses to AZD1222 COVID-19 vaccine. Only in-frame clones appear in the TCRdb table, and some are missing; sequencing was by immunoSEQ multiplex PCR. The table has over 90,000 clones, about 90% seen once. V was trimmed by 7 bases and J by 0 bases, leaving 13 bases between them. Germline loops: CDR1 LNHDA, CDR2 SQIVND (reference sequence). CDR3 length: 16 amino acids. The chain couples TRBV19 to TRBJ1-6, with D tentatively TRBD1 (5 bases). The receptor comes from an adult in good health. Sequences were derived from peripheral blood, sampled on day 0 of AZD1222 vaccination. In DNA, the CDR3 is TGTGCCAGTACCCGGGACGGAAGCTCCTATAATTCACCCCTCCACTTT. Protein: CASTRDGSSYNSPLHF.